The text below deals with one T cell receptor (beta chain). Its antigen is not known. There are 14 residues in the CDR3. The germline V gene encodes CDR1 MNHEY and CDR2 SVGAGI. V was shortened by 7 bases and J by 7 bases, with 16 bases between the two germline ends. TCRdb keeps only in-frame clones here, not all; method: immunoSEQ multiplex PCR. The data hold 60,000 to 65,000 clones, with approximately 85% observed a single time. The data stem from a study of OX40 agonist ivuxolimab in advanced cancers. Study at large: Patient treatment consisted of intravenous ivuxolimab administration every 2 weeks at 0.01 to 10 mg/kg. Patients achieving partial responses numbered three: one hepatocellular carcinoma case and two cutaneous melanoma cases.

General observations from the study: CD4+ and CD8+ blood T cells expanded clonally by week 6 at 0.1 to 3.0 mg/kg.

This clonotype originated in an adult with an advanced solid tumor such as melanoma, head and neck, liver or kidney cancer. Sequences were derived from CD4+ or CD8+ T cells sorted from blood, sampled in a trial of the OX40 agonist ivuxolimab. The gene calls are TRBV6-5 and TRBJ1-4; D is ambiguous. The CDR3 region has the DNA TGTGCCAGCACCCGACGAGGGCCGGGTGAAAAACTGTTTTTT. Its protein is CASTRRGPGEKLFF.